Listed below are T cell receptor beta chains from one sample, sequenced in a study of cytomegalovirus exposure and HLA in healthy donors. Sequenced by immunoSEQ multiplex PCR; TCRdb stores in-frame clones only, minus some. The table includes fewer than 120,000 clones, around 89% detected once. Input material: PBMCs. These receptors all come from a woman aged 25 to 39 in good health and CMV-seropositive. CDR3s include the opening cysteine and the closing phenylalanine or tryptophan. Fields, in order: D gene, V gene, J gene, clone size, CDR3 protein, CDR3 DNA. A D gene is named only where the DNA matches it firmly. Size values are once, few and many counts, or a class for expanded clones, and some rows have none.

D: .; V: TRBV5-1; J: TRBJ1-1; size: .; CDR3: CASSLRQKDTEAFF; DNA: TGCGCCAGCAGCCTGAGACAGAAAGACACTGAAGCTTTCTTT
D: TRBD1; V: TRBV6-1; J: TRBJ1-1; size: .; CDR3: CASYQTGGTEAFF; DNA: TGTGCCAGCTACCAGACAGGGGGCACTGAAGCTTTCTTT
D: .; V: TRBV7-2; J: TRBJ2-7; size: .; CDR3: CASSLGEASTYEQYF; DNA: TGTGCCAGCAGCTTGGGGGAGGCCAGCACCTACGAGCAGTACTTC
D: .; V: TRBV4-2; J: TRBJ1-2; size: .; CDR3: CASSQDVQGNGGYTF; DNA: TGTGCCAGCAGCCAAGACGTTCAGGGGAACGGAGGCTACACCTTC
D: TRBD1; V: TRBV15; J: TRBJ1-2; size: .; CDR3: CATSRDKVMTGNYGYTF; DNA: TGTGCCACCAGCAGAGATAAGGTGATGACAGGGAACTATGGCTACACCTTC
D: TRBD2; V: TRBV6-5; J: TRBJ2-3; size: .; CDR3: CASTRLAGGTDTQYF; DNA: TGTGCCAGCACCCGACTAGCGGGAGGGACAGATACGCAGTATTTT
D: .; V: TRBV30; J: TRBJ1-1; size: .; CDR3: CAWTGHGYTEAFF; DNA: TGTGCCTGGACGGGTCATGGGTACACTGAAGCTTTCTTT
D: .; V: TRBV20-1; J: TRBJ1-3; size: .; CDR3: CSARGTSIYF; DNA: TGCAGTGCTAGGGGGACTAGCATATATTTT
D: TRBD1; V: TRBV7-9; J: TRBJ1-2; size: .; CDR3: CASSWTGREDGYTF; DNA: TGTGCCAGCAGCTGGACAGGGAGAGAGGATGGCTACACCTTC
D: TRBD2; V: TRBV7-2; J: TRBJ2-7; size: .; CDR3: CASSQTSGSYEQYF; DNA: TGTGCCAGCAGCCAGACTAGCGGGAGTTACGAGCAGTACTTC
D: TRBD2; V: TRBV5-6; J: TRBJ2-3; size: .; CDR3: CASSKGLAGTDTQYF; DNA: TGTGCCAGCAGCAAAGGACTAGCGGGCACAGATACGCAGTATTTT
D: .; V: TRBV7-2; J: TRBJ1-2; size: .; CDR3: CATVNYGYTF; DNA: TGTGCCACTGTTAACTATGGCTACACCTTC
D: TRBD1; V: TRBV19; J: TRBJ1-1; size: few; CDR3: CASSAIGQGDEAFF; DNA: TGTGCCAGTAGTGCGATCGGACAGGGAGATGAAGCTTTCTTT
D: TRBD1; V: TRBV11-2; J: TRBJ2-1; size: .; CDR3: CASSTTGGYFGEQFF; DNA: TGTGCCAGCAGCACCACAGGGGGGTATTTTGGGGAGCAGTTCTTC
D: TRBD1; V: TRBV2; J: TRBJ1-2; size: .; CDR3: CASSGTGDGYTF; DNA: TGTGCCAGCAGCGGGACAGGGGATGGCTACACCTTC
D: TRBD2; V: TRBV5-1; J: TRBJ2-1; size: .; CDR3: CASSLVGGGADEQFF; DNA: TGCGCCAGCAGCTTGGTTGGCGGGGGGGCTGATGAGCAGTTCTTC
D: TRBD2; V: TRBV2; J: TRBJ2-5; size: once; CDR3: CASSERPGGGAQTQYF; DNA: TGTGCCAGCAGTGAACGGCCGGGGGGGGGCGCTCAGACCCAGTACTTC
D: .; V: TRBV19; J: TRBJ2-3; size: .; CDR3: CASSILERASTDTQYF; DNA: TGTGCCAGTAGTATCCTGGAGCGCGCTAGCACAGATACGCAGTATTTT
D: .; V: TRBV30; J: TRBJ1-2; size: .; CDR3: CAWSLRYGYTF; DNA: TGTGCCTGGAGTCTCCGGTACGGCTACACCTTC
D: TRBD1; V: TRBV28; J: TRBJ2-5; size: .; CDR3: CASSTGQAAETQYF; DNA: TGTGCCAGCAGTACGGGACAGGCGGCGGAGACCCAGTACTTC
D: TRBD2; V: TRBV5-6; J: TRBJ2-5; size: .; CDR3: CASSWATSGSRETQYF; DNA: TGTGCCAGCAGCTGGGCCACTAGCGGGAGTCGGGAGACCCAGTACTTC
D: .; V: TRBV15; J: TRBJ2-7; size: .; CDR3: CATSRGSQASYEQYF; DNA: TGTGCCACCAGCAGAGGATCACAGGCCTCCTACGAGCAGTACTTC
D: .; V: TRBV25-1; J: TRBJ2-5; size: .; CDR3: CASSESDREFQETQYF; DNA: TGTGCCAGCAGTGAATCGGACAGAGAATTCCAAGAGACCCAGTACTTC
D: TRBD1; V: TRBV29-1; J: TRBJ2-5; size: .; CDR3: CSVGGGEQETQYF; DNA: TGCAGCGTTGGAGGGGGCGAACAAGAGACCCAGTACTTC
D: TRBD1; V: TRBV29-1; J: TRBJ2-7; size: .; CDR3: CSVEGGGTGQYEQYF; DNA: TGCAGCGTTGAAGGGGGTGGGACAGGCCAATACGAGCAGTACTTC
D: TRBD1; V: TRBV28; J: TRBJ1-5; size: .; CDR3: CASSLTGVSYQPQHF; DNA: TGTGCCAGCAGCCTTACAGGGGTGTCGTATCAGCCCCAGCATTTT
D: TRBD2; V: TRBV11-2; J: TRBJ2-7; size: .; CDR3: CASSSLRGGHEQYF; DNA: TGTGCCAGCAGCTCCCTTCGGGGAGGGCACGAGCAGTACTTC
D: .; V: TRBV6-5; J: TRBJ2-3; size: .; CDR3: CASRYTDTQYF; DNA: TGTGCCAGCCGGTACACAGATACGCAGTATTTT
D: TRBD2; V: TRBV10-3; J: TRBJ2-3; size: once; CDR3: CAISGLAGGFASTDTQYF; DNA: TGTGCCATCAGTGGGCTAGCGGGAGGGTTTGCTAGCACAGATACGCAGTATTTT
D: .; V: TRBV6-6; J: TRBJ1-2; size: .; CDR3: CASSREGPANYGYTF; DNA: TGTGCCAGCAGCCGGGAGGGGCCGGCTAACTATGGCTACACCTTC
D: TRBD1; V: TRBV4-2; J: TRBJ2-3; size: .; CDR3: CASSQAGTGKDTQYF; DNA: TGTGCCAGCAGCCAAGCCGGGACAGGGAAGGATACGCAGTATTTT
D: TRBD2; V: TRBV7-2; J: TRBJ2-1; size: .; CDR3: CASKLAGGFYNEQFF; DNA: TGTGCCAGCAAACTAGCGGGGGGGTTCTACAATGAGCAGTTCTTC
D: TRBD1; V: TRBV7-9; J: TRBJ2-3; size: once; CDR3: CASSAGQGADTQYF; DNA: TGTGCCAGCAGCGCTGGACAGGGGGCAGATACGCAGTATTTT
D: .; V: TRBV9; J: TRBJ2-5; size: .; CDR3: CASSVDRQQETQYF; DNA: TGTGCCAGCAGCGTAGACAGGCAACAAGAGACCCAGTACTTC
D: TRBD2; V: TRBV11-2; J: TRBJ2-7; size: few; CDR3: CASSPPMGGTYEQYF; DNA: TGTGCCAGCAGCCCACCGATGGGAGGGACCTACGAGCAGTACTTC
D: .; V: TRBV5-1; J: TRBJ1-1; size: .; CDR3: CASSLMVGQEAFF; DNA: TGCGCCAGCAGCTTGATGGTGGGGCAGGAAGCTTTCTTT
D: TRBD2; V: TRBV25-1; J: TRBJ2-1; size: .; CDR3: CASSGAGGTYNEQFF; DNA: TGTGCCAGCAGTGGAGCGGGGGGAACCTACAATGAGCAGTTCTTC
D: TRBD2; V: TRBV14; J: TRBJ2-1; size: .; CDR3: CASSQGTWQRGGRNEQFF; DNA: TGTGCCAGCAGCCAGGGCACGTGGCAGCGGGGGGGCCGAAATGAGCAGTTCTTC
D: .; V: TRBV27; J: TRBJ1-5; size: .; CDR3: CASSSGSRDNQPQHF; DNA: TGTGCCAGCAGTTCAGGGTCAAGGGACAATCAGCCCCAGCATTTT
D: .; V: TRBV11-3; J: TRBJ1-4; size: once; CDR3: CASSPREGYEKLFF; DNA: TGTGCCAGCAGCCCCCGGGAAGGGTATGAAAAACTGTTTTTT
D: TRBD2; V: TRBV7-8; J: TRBJ2-7; size: .; CDR3: CASSHPSGGFYEQYF; DNA: TGTGCCAGCAGCCACCCTAGCGGGGGGTTCTACGAGCAGTACTTC
D: TRBD2; V: TRBV29-1; J: TRBJ2-5; size: .; CDR3: CSVRTSGTQETQYF; DNA: TGCAGCGTTCGGACTAGCGGAACACAAGAGACCCAGTACTTC
D: .; V: TRBV5-4; J: TRBJ1-6; size: .; CDR3: CASSRSRGVSSPLHF; DNA: TGTGCCAGCAGCCGTAGCAGGGGAGTGAGCTCACCCCTCCACTTT
D: .; V: TRBV30; J: TRBJ2-1; size: .; CDR3: CAWAPGSRGEQFF; DNA: TGTGCCTGGGCCCCAGGGTCTAGGGGTGAGCAGTTCTTC
D: .; V: TRBV7-6; J: TRBJ2-2; size: .; CDR3: CASSSRGPGELFF; DNA: TGTGCCAGCAGCTCCAGGGGTCCCGGGGAGCTGTTTTTT
D: TRBD1; V: TRBV5-6; J: TRBJ1-4; size: .; CDR3: CASSSRGLGEKLFF; DNA: TGTGCCAGCAGCTCCAGGGGGCTCGGTGAAAAACTGTTTTTT
D: TRBD2; V: TRBV9; J: TRBJ2-1; size: once; CDR3: CASSVGASGFSEQFF; DNA: TGTGCCAGCAGCGTTGGGGCTAGCGGGTTTAGTGAGCAGTTCTTC
D: TRBD1; V: TRBV29-1; J: TRBJ1-5; size: .; CDR3: CSPWAWDRHQPQHF; DNA: TGCAGCCCTTGGGCTTGGGACAGACATCAGCCCCAGCATTTT
D: .; V: TRBV6-1; J: TRBJ2-5; size: .; CDR3: CASSRIEETQYF; DNA: TGTGCCAGCAGCCGAATAGAGGAGACCCAGTACTTC
D: .; V: TRBV6-6; J: TRBJ1-1; size: .; CDR3: CASRKSGAGNTEAFF; DNA: TGTGCCAGCAGAAAAAGTGGAGCGGGGAACACTGAAGCTTTCTTT
D: TRBD1; V: TRBV6-1; J: TRBJ1-6; size: .; CDR3: CASSATIGPGGSWNSPLHF; DNA: TGTGCCAGCAGTGCGACAATAGGCCCAGGGGGGAGTTGGAATTCACCCCTCCACTTT
D: TRBD2; V: TRBV5-1; J: TRBJ2-2; size: .; CDR3: CASSLGAGVTGELFF; DNA: TGCGCCAGCAGCTTAGGGGCGGGGGTCACCGGGGAGCTGTTTTTT
D: TRBD2; V: TRBV27; J: TRBJ2-3; size: few; CDR3: CARRTSGGVDTQYF; DNA: TGTGCCAGACGGACTAGCGGGGGGGTGGATACGCAGTATTTT
D: .; V: TRBV5-4; J: TRBJ2-3; size: .; CDR3: CASSLALGGGTDTQYF; DNA: TGTGCCAGCAGCTTGGCACTAGGCGGGGGCACAGATACGCAGTATTTT
D: .; V: TRBV10-3; J: TRBJ1-5; size: .; CDR3: CAIRASGQPQHF; DNA: TGTGCCATCAGGGCGTCAGGTCAGCCCCAGCATTTT
D: .; V: TRBV28; J: TRBJ2-2; size: once; CDR3: CASSLQGMGTGELFF; DNA: TGTGCCAGCAGTTTACAGGGGATGGGTACCGGGGAGCTGTTTTTT
D: TRBD1; V: TRBV5-1; J: TRBJ1-6; size: few; CDR3: CASRADRGDNSPLHF; DNA: TGCGCCAGCAGGGCTGACAGGGGAGATAATTCACCCCTCCACTTT
D: TRBD1; V: TRBV11-2; J: TRBJ2-2; size: few; CDR3: CASSSLRTGGELFF; DNA: TGTGCCAGCAGCTCCCTTAGGACAGGCGGGGAGCTGTTTTTT
D: TRBD1; V: TRBV2; J: TRBJ2-7; size: .; CDR3: CASRRQGGYEQYF; DNA: TGTGCCAGCAGGCGACAGGGGGGCTACGAGCAGTACTTC